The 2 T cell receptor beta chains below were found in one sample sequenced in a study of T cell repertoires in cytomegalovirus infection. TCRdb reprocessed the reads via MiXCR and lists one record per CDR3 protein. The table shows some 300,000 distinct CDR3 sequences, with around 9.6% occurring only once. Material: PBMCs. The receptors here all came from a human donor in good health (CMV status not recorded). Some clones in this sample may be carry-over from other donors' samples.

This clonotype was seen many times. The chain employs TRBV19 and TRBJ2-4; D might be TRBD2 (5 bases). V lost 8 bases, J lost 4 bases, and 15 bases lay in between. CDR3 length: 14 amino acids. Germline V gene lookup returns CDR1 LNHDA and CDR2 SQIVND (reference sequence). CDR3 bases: TGTGCCAGTGGAACCGGGAACACAAAAAACATTCAGTACTTC. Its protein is CASGTGNTKNIQYF.

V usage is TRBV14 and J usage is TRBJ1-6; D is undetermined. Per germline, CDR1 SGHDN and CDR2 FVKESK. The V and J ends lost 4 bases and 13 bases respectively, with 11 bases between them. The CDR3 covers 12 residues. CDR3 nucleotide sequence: TGTGCCAGCAGCCCGGGATTTCCCCCCCTCCACTTT. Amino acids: CASSPGFPPLHF.